Below are 25 T cell receptor beta chains sequenced from a single sample in a study of T-cell reconstitution after alpha-beta-depleted transplantation in children. Preparing the TCRbeta library involved the use of unique molecular identifiers. TCRdb called the PCR reads again in MiXCR, with one record for every CDR3 protein. The profile shows roughly 98,000 distinct CDR3 sequences, about 14% of them singletons. The specimen was PBMCs, mostly from graft donor cells, collected 180 days after TCRalphabeta/CD19-depleted stem cell transplant. Receptors originate from a male patient aged 2 to 10 who had a stem cell transplant for acute lymphoblastic leukemia, so the T cells may come from the graft donor.

The chain recombines TRBV12-3 or TRBV12-4 with TRBJ2-5, with D possibly matching TRBD2 (5 bases). CDR3 length equals 15 residues. Trimming stripped 5 bases from V and 2 bases from J, with 15 bases between. The chain's CDR3 is CASSLRRGKQETQYF. CDR3 nucleotides: TGTGCCAGCAGTCTTCGGCGAGGGAAACAAGAGACCCAGTACTTC.

In DNA form, the CDR3 reads TGTGCCAGCAGCCAAGATTTCAGACCCCCAAACCCCCTGAACACTGAAGCTTTCTTT. Protein sequence: CASSQDFRPPNPLNTEAFF. The V and J genes are TRBV4-2 and TRBJ1-1; no clear D gene. The V end lost 0 bases, the J end lost 0 bases, and 20 bases lay between the germline ends. This CDR3 is built from 19 residues. Per the germline V gene, CDR1 is LGHNA and CDR2 is YNFKEQ.

The gene calls are TRBV5-1 and TRBJ1-2; a possible D gene is TRBD1 (5 bases). This CDR3 has 14 residues. Between the trimmed V and J ends, which lost 3 bases and 1 base, there was a span of 10 bases. CDR1 and CDR2 from the germline V gene are SGHRS and YFSETQ. The CDR3 region is CASSWVDSNYGYTF. CDR3 DNA sequence: TGCGCCAGCAGCTGGGTCGACAGTAACTATGGCTACACCTTC.

The table lists this clonotype with a few counts. The chain couples TRBV12-3 or TRBV12-4 to TRBJ1-1; unclear D gene. This CDR3 is 14 amino acids long. Trimming took off 6 bases at V and 1 base at J, with 12 bases between the two ends. The CDR3 sequence: CASSPMTQNTEAFF. CDR3 bases: TGTGCCAGCAGCCCAATGACCCAGAACACTGAAGCTTTCTTT.

The chain employs TRBV20-1 and TRBJ2-5, with D possibly being TRBD2 (7 bases). From germline, CDR1 is DFQATT and CDR2 SNEGSKA (reference sequence). There are 13 residues in the CDR3. CDR3 in amino acids: CGAPGGGQETQYF. The CDR3 nucleotides are TGCGGCGCACCGGGGGGCGGGCAAGAGACCCAGTACTTC.

This clonotype was picked up many times. CDR3 loop: CSAPGTNRASYEQYF. The CDR3, as DNA: TGCAGTGCTCCCGGGACTAACAGGGCCAGCTACGAGCAGTACTTC. The gene calls are TRBV20-1 and TRBJ2-7; a weak D match, TRBD2 (7 bases). The V gene's germline CDR1 is DFQATT and CDR2 SNEGSKA (reference sequence). Between the trimmed V and J ends, which lost 5 bases and 3 bases, there was a span of 20 bases. The CDR3 loop spans 15 amino acids.

This clonotype was counted a few times. As DNA, the CDR3 is TGTGCCAGCAGTTACTCAGGGGTCGGCAACATTCAGTACTTC. Its translation: CASSYSGVGNIQYF. The chain joins TRBV6-5 to TRBJ2-4; a weak D match, TRBD1 (5 bases). CDR3 size: 14 residues. Between the trimmed V and J ends, which lost 0 bases and 7 bases, there was a span of 10 bases. Germline loops: CDR1 MNHEY, CDR2 SVGAGI.

This clonotype appeared a few times. The rearrangement links TRBV27 to TRBJ1-5; D might be TRBD1 (5 bases). Germline CDR1 and CDR2: MNHEY and SMNVEV (reference sequence). The CDR3 consists of 16 residues. V gave up 6 bases and J gave up 0 bases, with 15 bases separating them. The CDR3 DNA sequence: TGTGCCAGCAGACAGACGGGACCTTATAGCAATCAGCCCCAGCATTTT. This encodes CASRQTGPYSNQPQHF.

This chain connects TRBV20-1 to TRBJ2-3; either TRBD1 or TRBD2 may fit D (5 bases each). This CDR3 contains 14 residues. Trimming cost V 4 bases and J 2 bases, with 13 bases left between them. CDR1 DFQATT and CDR2 SNEGSKA come from the germline V gene (reference sequence). The CDR3 loop reads CSATPGTATDTQYF. The CDR3 DNA reads TGCAGTGCTACCCCCGGGACCGCCACAGATACGCAGTATTTT.

This clonotype was found many times. The CDR3 nucleotides are TGCAGCGTGGGGACATTTGGCGCCTACGAGCAGTACTTC. This sequence encodes CSVGTFGAYEQYF. The chain uses TRBV29-1 and TRBJ2-7, with D possibly being TRBD1 (6 bases). Germline V gene data show CDR1 as SQVTM and CDR2 as ANQGSEA. V lost 6 bases and J lost 2, with 14 bases in between. The length of the CDR3 is 13 residues.

For the CDR3, the DNA is TGCGCCAGCAGCCACCCCGGGAGCTCCTACAATGAGCAGTTCTTC. Translating it yields CASSHPGSSYNEQFF. This chain connects TRBV4-1 to TRBJ2-1, with D possibly being TRBD2 (6 bases). Trimming stripped 3 bases from V and 0 bases from J, with 9 bases between. Germline V gene lookup returns CDR1 MGHRA and CDR2 YSYEKL. The CDR3 loop spans 15 amino acids.

This rearrangement joins TRBV6-1 to TRBJ2-1; TRBD1 matches 7 bases. There are 14 residues in the CDR3. Trimming took 5 bases from V and 4 from J; bases not matched to a gene: 5. The germline gives CDR1 MNHNS, CDR2 SASEGT. As DNA, the CDR3 is TGTGCCAGCAGTCCCCCGGGACAGTACAATGAGCAGTTCTTC. Translating gives CASSPPGQYNEQFF.

Ten or more counts support this clonotype. The chain recombines TRBV5-6 with TRBJ2-1, with D possibly matching TRBD2 (5 bases). V lost 5 bases and J lost 11, with 14 bases in between. The CDR3 extends over 12 amino acids. The germline CDR1 and CDR2 sequences are SGHDT and YYEEEE. CDR3 amino acids: CASRDGVGKQFF. In DNA, the CDR3 is TGTGCCAGCAGAGACGGGGTTGGGAAGCAGTTCTTC. The full variable domain, completed using reference TRBV5-6 and TRBJ2-1, is DAGVTQSPTHLIKTRGQQVTLRCSPKSGHDTVSWYQQALGQGPQFIFQYYEEEERQRGNFPDRFSGHQFPNYSSELNVNALLLGDSALYLCASRDGVGKQFFGPGTRLTVL.

This clonotype was seen more than once but under ten times. The CDR3 bases are TGTGCCAGCAGCCTCGGGACTAGCGGGGGGGCGGAGTTCTTC. It is translated as CASSLGTSGGAEFF. The V call is TRBV7-2, the J call TRBJ2-1; TRBD2 matches 16 bases. Germline trimming cut 5 bases from V and 14 bases from J; bases unmatched to any gene: 6. The germline V gene encodes CDR1 SGHTA and CDR2 FQGNSA. The CDR3 length is 14 residues.

Only a few counts were recorded for this clonotype. Written as DNA, the CDR3 is TGTGCCAGCAGAAGCACTGAAGCTTTCTTT. This sequence encodes CASRSTEAFF. This chain connects TRBV12-3 or TRBV12-4 to TRBJ1-1; D unclear. This CDR3 region has 10 residues. V lost 6 bases and J lost 4, with 3 bases in between.

This clonotype was counted between two and nine times. The rearrangement uses TRBV4-3 and TRBJ2-1; 10 bases are a match to TRBD2. This CDR3 has 16 amino acids. V lost 3 bases, J lost 2 bases, and 4 bases stayed unmatched. Germline CDR1 and CDR2: LGHNA and YSLEER. The chain's CDR3 is CASSHSSGGPYNEQFF. In DNA, the CDR3 is TGCGCCAGCAGCCACAGTAGCGGGGGGCCCTACAATGAGCAGTTCTTC.

J is TRBJ1-6 and V is TRBV5-1, with D hard to call. From germline, CDR1 is SGHRS and CDR2 YFSETQ. The CDR3 extends over 12 amino acids. The germline V and J ends were trimmed by 0 bases and 9 bases, with 4 bases remaining between them. Here the CDR3 DNA reads TGCGCCAGCAGCTTGGTCGGTTCACCCCTCCACTTT. Translation gives CASSLVGSPLHF.

This clonotype was recorded at least ten times. The chain is built from TRBV12-3 or TRBV12-4 and TRBJ2-1; TRBD2 might be the D (5 bases). The CDR3 covers 13 residues. V was trimmed by 5 bases and J by 8 bases, leaving 13 bases between them. The CDR3 sequence is CASSPPPRDEQFF. CDR3 coding DNA: TGTGCCAGCAGTCCACCACCGAGGGATGAGCAGTTCTTC.

This clonotype was counted ten times or more. The V call is TRBV14, the J call TRBJ2-1; D call uncertain. The germline V gene encodes CDR1 SGHDN and CDR2 FVKESK. V was clipped by 5 bases and J by 5 bases, with 10 bases between them. The CDR3 loop spans 13 amino acids. Here the CDR3 reads CASSGRGHNEQFF. The CDR3 DNA is TGTGCCAGCAGCGGCAGAGGACACAATGAGCAGTTCTTC.

The chain combines TRBV20-1 with TRBJ2-5, with D maybe TRBD1 (6 bases). The CDR3 covers 12 residues. The germline V gene has CDR1 DFQATT and CDR2 SNEGSKA (reference sequence). The V end lost 5 bases, the J end lost 5 bases, and 12 bases lay between the germline ends. As DNA, the CDR3 is TGCAGTGCTGAGAAGGGGGTTGAGACCCAGTACTTC. Translation gives CSAEKGVETQYF.

The sample holds a few counts of this clonotype. The V gene is TRBV4-1, the J gene TRBJ2-2, with TRBD2 matching 7 bases. With V trimmed by 4 bases and J by 0 bases, 5 bases remained unmatched. CDR3 length: 16 residues. Per the germline V gene, CDR1 is MGHRA and CDR2 is YSYEKL. DNA for the CDR3: TGCGCCAGCAGCCGCCGACTAGCAGCGAACACCGGGGAGCTGTTTTTT. This codes for CASSRRLAANTGELFF.

The chain is built from TRBV11-2 and TRBJ2-7; D remains unclear. This CDR3 has 15 residues. Germline CDR1 and CDR2: SGHAT and FQNNGV. Trimming left V 5 bases short and J 1 base short, with 15 bases between. The CDR3 spells CASSPRTSNSYEQYF. The CDR3 nucleotides read TGTGCCAGCAGCCCCCGAACGAGCAATTCCTACGAGCAGTACTTC.

Only a few counts were recorded for this clonotype. The chain uses TRBV6-5 and TRBJ2-3; the D call may be TRBD1 or TRBD2 (5 bases each). Germline lookup yields CDR1 MNHEY and CDR2 SVGAGI. The CDR3 is made up of 12 amino acids. V lost 2 bases and J lost 7, with 7 bases in between. The DNA for the CDR3 is TGTGCCAGCAGTTACGGGGGAAATACGCAGTATTTT. Amino acid sequence: CASSYGGNTQYF.

This clonotype was counted a few times. J is TRBJ1-2 and V is TRBV28; 7 bases fit TRBD1. This CDR3 region has 15 residues. The germline CDR1 and CDR2 sequences are MDHEN and SYDVKM. V shed 0 bases and J 4 bases; nucleotides not matched to a gene: 5. The CDR3 bases are TGTGCCAGCAGTTTATGGGACAGGCCTTTCTATGGCTACACCTTC. Encoded protein: CASSLWDRPFYGYTF.

This clonotype was observed a few times. The chain joins TRBV4-3 to TRBJ2-5, with D hard to call. Trimming pared 0 bases from V and 2 bases from J, leaving 19 bases between. Germline CDR1 and CDR2: LGHNA and YSLEER. The CDR3 sequence is 18 residues long. In DNA, the CDR3 is TGCGCCAGCAGCCAAGATTATTTTGCGGCTACCTCTCAAGAGACCCAGTACTTC. Its translation is CASSQDYFAATSQETQYF.